This TCR beta chain originates from a study of T cell responses to AZD1222 COVID-19 vaccine. Repertoires were generated with immunoSEQ multiplex PCR, while TCRdb's copy carries only in-frame clones and drops some. Here the sample spans more than 80,000 clones, almost 90% being singletons. The sequencing used peripheral blood, collected on day 0 of MenACWY control vaccination. The receptor was isolated from an adult in good health.

The CDR3 nucleotides are TGTGCCAGTAGTGGCGGGACGGGCAATCAGCCCCAGCATTTT. Its translation: CASSGGTGNQPQHF. The chain employs TRBV19 and TRBJ1-5, with D perhaps TRBD1 (5 bases). The CDR3 runs 14 residues. Germline V gene lookup returns CDR1 LNHDA and CDR2 SQIVND (reference sequence). V was shortened by 5 bases and J by 2 bases, with 10 bases between the two germline ends.